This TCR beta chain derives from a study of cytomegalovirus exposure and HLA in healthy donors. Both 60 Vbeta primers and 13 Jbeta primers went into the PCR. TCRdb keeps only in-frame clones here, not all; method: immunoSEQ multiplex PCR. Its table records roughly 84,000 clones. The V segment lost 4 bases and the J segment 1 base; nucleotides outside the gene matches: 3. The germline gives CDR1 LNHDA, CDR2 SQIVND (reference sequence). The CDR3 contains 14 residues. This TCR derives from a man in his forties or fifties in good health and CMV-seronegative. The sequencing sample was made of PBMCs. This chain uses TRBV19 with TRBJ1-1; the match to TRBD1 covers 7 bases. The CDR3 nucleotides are TGTGCCAGTAGTAGTGGGGACAGGAACACTGAAGCTTTCTTT. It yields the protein CASSSGDRNTEAFF.